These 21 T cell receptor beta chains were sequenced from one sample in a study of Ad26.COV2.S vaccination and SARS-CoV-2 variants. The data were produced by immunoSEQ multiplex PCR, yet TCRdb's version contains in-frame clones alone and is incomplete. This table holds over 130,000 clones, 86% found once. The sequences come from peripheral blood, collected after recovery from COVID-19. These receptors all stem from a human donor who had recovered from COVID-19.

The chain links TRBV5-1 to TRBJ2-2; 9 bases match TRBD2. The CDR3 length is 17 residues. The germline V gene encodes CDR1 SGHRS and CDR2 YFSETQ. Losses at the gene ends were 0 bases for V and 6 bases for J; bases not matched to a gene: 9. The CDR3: CASSLARGGGSAGELFF. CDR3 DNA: TGCGCCAGCAGCTTGGCCCGCGGGGGGGGATCCGCCGGGGAGCTGTTTTTT.

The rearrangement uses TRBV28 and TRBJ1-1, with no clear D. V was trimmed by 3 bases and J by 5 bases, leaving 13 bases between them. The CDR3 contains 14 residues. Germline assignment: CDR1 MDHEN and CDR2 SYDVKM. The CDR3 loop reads CASSFPLGGTEAFF. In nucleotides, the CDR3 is TGTGCCAGCAGTTTTCCGCTAGGAGGGACTGAAGCTTTCTTT.

CDR3 DNA: TGTGCCAGCCGTAGGATTAGGGGACAGGGGATCAATGAGCAGTTCTTC. Protein product: CASRRIRGQGINEQFF. The chain employs TRBV28 and TRBJ2-1; 10 bases map to TRBD1. The CDR3 consists of 16 residues. J lost 6 bases, V lost 8 bases, and 13 bases had no gene match. Germline V CDR1 and CDR2: MDHEN, SYDVKM.

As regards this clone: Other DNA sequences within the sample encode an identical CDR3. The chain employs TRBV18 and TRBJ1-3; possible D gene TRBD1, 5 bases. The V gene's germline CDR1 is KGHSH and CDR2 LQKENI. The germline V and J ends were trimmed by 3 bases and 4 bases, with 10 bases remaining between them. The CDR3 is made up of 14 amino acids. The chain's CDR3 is CASSPGTAGNTIYF. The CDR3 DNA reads TGTGCCAGCTCACCTGGGACGGCGGGAAACACCATATATTTT.

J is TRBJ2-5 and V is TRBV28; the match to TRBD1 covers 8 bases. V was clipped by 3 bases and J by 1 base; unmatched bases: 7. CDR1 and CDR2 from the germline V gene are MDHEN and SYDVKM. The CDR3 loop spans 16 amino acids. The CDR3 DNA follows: TGTGCCAGCAGTTTCTTTAGCAGGGGGCGCCAAGAGACCCAGTACTTC. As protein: CASSFFSRGRQETQYF.

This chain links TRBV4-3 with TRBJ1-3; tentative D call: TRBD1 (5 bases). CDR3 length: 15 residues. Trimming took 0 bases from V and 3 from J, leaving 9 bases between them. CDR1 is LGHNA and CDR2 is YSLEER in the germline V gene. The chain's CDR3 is CASSQDGGYGNTIYF. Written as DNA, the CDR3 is TGCGCCAGCAGCCAAGATGGGGGGTATGGAAACACCATATATTTT.

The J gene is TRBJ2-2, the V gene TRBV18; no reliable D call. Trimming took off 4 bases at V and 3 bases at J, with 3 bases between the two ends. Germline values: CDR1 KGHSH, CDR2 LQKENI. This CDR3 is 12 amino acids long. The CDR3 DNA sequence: TGTGCCAGCTCACACTACACCGGGGAGCTGTTTTTT. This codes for CASSHYTGELFF.

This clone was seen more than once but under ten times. In DNA form, the CDR3 reads TGTGCCAGCAGTGAGGCCGGACAGGGGGCGGTTGGCTACACCTTC. It is translated as CASSEAGQGAVGYTF. V and J are TRBV6-1 and TRBJ1-2; 11 nucleotides align to TRBD1. CDR3 length: 15 amino acids. V was pared by 3 bases and J by 7 bases, with 7 bases of the junction left unmatched. In germline, CDR1 is MNHNS, CDR2 SASEGT.

CDR3 amino acids: CASSLRTSGTDTQYF. The CDR3 region has the DNA TGCGCCAGCAGCTTGAGGACTAGCGGCACAGATACGCAGTATTTT. This chain uses TRBV5-1 with TRBJ2-3; 9 bases are shared with TRBD2. This CDR3 is built from 15 residues. Losses at the gene ends were 1 base for V and 1 base for J; bases not matched to a gene: 1. Germline-derived CDR1 and CDR2 are SGHRS and YFSETQ.

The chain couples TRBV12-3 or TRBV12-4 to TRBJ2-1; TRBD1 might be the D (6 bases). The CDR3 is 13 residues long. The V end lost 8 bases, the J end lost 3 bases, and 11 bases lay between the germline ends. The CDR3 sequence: CASGDKNYNEQFF. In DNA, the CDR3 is TGTGCCAGCGGGGACAAGAACTACAATGAGCAGTTCTTC.

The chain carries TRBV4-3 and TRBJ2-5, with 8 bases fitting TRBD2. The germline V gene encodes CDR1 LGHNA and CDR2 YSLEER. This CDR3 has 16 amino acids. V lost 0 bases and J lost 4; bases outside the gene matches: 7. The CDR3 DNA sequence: TGCGCCAGCAGCCAAGAAGCGGGGGCGCGGGTAGAGACCCAGTACTTC. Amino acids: CASSQEAGARVETQYF.

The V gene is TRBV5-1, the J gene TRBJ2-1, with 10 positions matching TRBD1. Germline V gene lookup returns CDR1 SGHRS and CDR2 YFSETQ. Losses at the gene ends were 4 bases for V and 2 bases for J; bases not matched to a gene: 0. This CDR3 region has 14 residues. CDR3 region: CASSGTGAYNEQFF. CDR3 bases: TGCGCCAGCAGCGGGACAGGGGCCTACAATGAGCAGTTCTTC. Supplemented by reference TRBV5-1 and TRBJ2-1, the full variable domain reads KAGVTQTPRYLIKTRGQQVTLSCSPISGHRSVSWYQQTPGQGLQFLFEYFSETQRNKGNFPGRFSGRQFSNSRSEMNVSTLELGDSALYLCASSGTGAYNEQFFGPGTRLTVL.

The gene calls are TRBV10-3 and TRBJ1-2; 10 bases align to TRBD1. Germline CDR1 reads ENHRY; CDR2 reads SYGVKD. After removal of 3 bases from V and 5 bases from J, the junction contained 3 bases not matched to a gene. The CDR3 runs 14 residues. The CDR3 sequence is CAISDRDRGYGYTF. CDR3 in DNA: TGTGCCATCAGTGACCGGGACAGGGGTTATGGCTACACCTTC.

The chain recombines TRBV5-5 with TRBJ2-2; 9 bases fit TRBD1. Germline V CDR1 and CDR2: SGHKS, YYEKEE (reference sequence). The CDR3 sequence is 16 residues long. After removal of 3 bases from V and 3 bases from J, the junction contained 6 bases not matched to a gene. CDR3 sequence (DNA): TGTGCCAGCAGCTGGGACCGGACAGGGGACACCGGGGAGCTGTTTTTT. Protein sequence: CASSWDRTGDTGELFF.

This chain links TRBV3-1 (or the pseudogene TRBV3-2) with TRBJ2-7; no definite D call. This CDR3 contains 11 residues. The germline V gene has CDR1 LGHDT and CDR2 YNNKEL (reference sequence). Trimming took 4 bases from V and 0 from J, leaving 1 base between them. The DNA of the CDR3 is TGTGCCAGCAGCCTCTCCTACGAGCAGTACTTC. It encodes CASSLSYEQYF.

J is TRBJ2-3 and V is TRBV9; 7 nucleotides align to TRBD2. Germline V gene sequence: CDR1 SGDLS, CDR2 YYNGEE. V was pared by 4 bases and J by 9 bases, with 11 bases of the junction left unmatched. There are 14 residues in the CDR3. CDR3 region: CASSPGLGAGTQYF. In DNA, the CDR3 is TGTGCCAGCAGCCCAGGACTAGGGGCTGGGACGCAGTATTTT.

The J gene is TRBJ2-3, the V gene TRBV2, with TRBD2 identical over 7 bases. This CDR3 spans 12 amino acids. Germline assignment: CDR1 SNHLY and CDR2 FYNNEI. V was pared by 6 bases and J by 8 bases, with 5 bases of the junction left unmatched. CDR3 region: CASRGLRVTQYF. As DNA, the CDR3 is TGTGCCAGCAGGGGACTAAGGGTTACGCAGTATTTT.

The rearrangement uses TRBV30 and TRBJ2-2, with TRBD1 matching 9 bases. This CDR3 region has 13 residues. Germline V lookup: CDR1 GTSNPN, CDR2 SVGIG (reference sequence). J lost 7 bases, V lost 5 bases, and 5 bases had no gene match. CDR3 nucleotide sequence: TGTGCCTGGGGGGACAGGGCGGACGGGGAGCTGTTTTTT. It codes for CAWGDRADGELFF.

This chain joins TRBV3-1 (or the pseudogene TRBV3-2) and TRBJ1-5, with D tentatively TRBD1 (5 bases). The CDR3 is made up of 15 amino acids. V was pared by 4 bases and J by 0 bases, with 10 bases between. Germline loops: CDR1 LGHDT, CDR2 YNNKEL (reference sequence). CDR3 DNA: TGTGCCAGCAGCCCCGGCACAGGTAGCAATCAGCCCCAGCATTTT. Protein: CASSPGTGSNQPQHF.

CDR3: CASSLDGGYTF. The CDR3 region has the DNA TGCGCCAGCAGCCTTGACGGTGGCTACACCTTC. The chain links TRBV4-3 to TRBJ1-2; D is uncertain. This CDR3 contains 11 residues. Trimming left V 4 bases short and J 7 bases short, with 7 bases between. Germline loops: CDR1 LGHNA, CDR2 YSLEER.

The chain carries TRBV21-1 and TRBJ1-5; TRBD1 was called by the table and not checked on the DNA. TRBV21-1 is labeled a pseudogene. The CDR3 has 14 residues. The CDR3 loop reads CASRDRGNDQPQHF. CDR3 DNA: TGTGCCAGCCGGGACAGGGGAAATGATCAGCCCCAGCATTTT.